The 14 T cell receptor beta chains listed next were all sequenced from one sample in a study of T cells in Graves' hyperthyroidism and ophthalmopathy. Researchers took RNA transcripts and amplified the TCR beta CDR3 regions from them. Carried out on the TCR CDR3, a first-round RT-PCR used the HTBI primer set. TCRdb passed the multiplex PCR reads through MiXCR, listing each CDR3 protein once. The sample shows some 300,000 distinct CDR3 sequences, roughly an eighth of them seen only once. The specimen was blood. The receptors originated from a woman between 40 and 55 years old with Graves' hyperthyroidism.

This clonotype was recorded at least ten times. The chain is built from TRBV3-1 and TRBJ2-7; D unclear. Trimming shortened V by 2 bases and J by 9 bases, and 14 bases separated the two germline ends. The CDR3 is 13 residues long. In germline, CDR1 is LGHDT, CDR2 YNNKEL (reference sequence). The CDR3 reads CASSQTFRGGQYF. As DNA, the CDR3 is TGTGCCAGCAGCCAAACCTTTCGAGGCGGGCAGTACTTC.

V gene TRBV10-3 combines with J gene TRBJ2-4, with D hard to call. Germline V gene lookup returns CDR1 ENHRY and CDR2 SYGVKD. CDR3 length: 13 amino acids. The V and J ends lost 4 bases and 2 bases respectively, with 6 bases between them. The CDR3 sequence: CAISGLPKNIQYF. CDR3 coding DNA: TGTGCCATCAGTGGTTTACCCAAAAACATTCAGTACTTC.

This clonotype was detected many times. The V gene is TRBV27, the J gene TRBJ1-1; D may be TRBD1 (5 bases). The germline CDR1 and CDR2 sequences are MNHEY and SMNVEV (reference sequence). V lost 7 bases to trimming and J lost 4 bases, with 22 bases between them. The CDR3 contains 16 residues. The CDR3 DNA reads as TGTGCCAGCATCGTTGTAAGGGGAGGTTTGGTCACTGAAGCTTTCTTT. Its protein is CASIVVRGGLVTEAFF.

Ten or more counts support this clonotype. V is TRBV2 and J is TRBJ2-2; either TRBD1 or TRBD2 may supply D (5 bases each). CDR1 is SNHLY and CDR2 is FYNNEI in the germline V gene. V was trimmed by 8 bases and J by 13 bases, leaving 14 bases between them. This CDR3 contains 11 residues. Here the CDR3 DNA reads TGTGCCAGCCGAGGGGTAGCGAGGCTGTTTTTT. It codes for CASRGVARLFF.

This clonotype was counted ten times or more. The chain links TRBV11-2 to TRBJ1-1; D remains unclear. Trimming stripped 5 bases from V and 11 bases from J, with 15 bases between. Germline CDR1 reads SGHAT; CDR2 reads FQNNGV. The CDR3 sequence is 12 residues long. In nucleotides, the CDR3 is TGTGCCAGCAGCCCAGCCAGCCCCAGGGCTTTCTTT. Protein sequence: CASSPASPRAFF.

This clonotype was counted between two and nine times. The rearrangement uses TRBV30 and TRBJ2-5; TRBD2 aligns across 7 bases. The V gene's germline CDR1 is GTSNPN and CDR2 SVGIG (reference sequence). V trimming: 1 base; J trimming: 5 bases; junction bases outside the gene matches: 1. The CDR3 has 12 residues. The CDR3 region has the DNA TGTGCCTGGAGTGGGGGGGGGGAGACCCAGTACTTC. Protein product: CAWSGGGETQYF.

Many counts were recorded for this clonotype. The J gene is TRBJ1-4, the V gene TRBV3-1, with D uncertain. The germline V gene encodes CDR1 LGHDT and CDR2 YNNKEL (reference sequence). Trimming cost V 2 bases and J 7 bases, with 14 bases left between them. The CDR3 is 15 residues long. The CDR3 DNA sequence: TGTGCCAGCAGCCAAATGGAAGGGTTTGCTGAAAAACTGTTTTTT. It translates to CASSQMEGFAEKLFF.

This clonotype was observed a handful of times. The J gene is TRBJ1-1, the V gene TRBV15, with D possibly TRBD1 on 5 matching bases. The CDR3 length is 12 residues. V lost 0 bases and J 13 bases, leaving 12 bases between the germline ends. Germline loops: CDR1 LNHNV, CDR2 YYDKDF (reference sequence). The CDR3 DNA reads as TGTGCCACCAGCAGAGATCGGGGCATGGGTTTCTTT. Amino acid sequence: CATSRDRGMGFF.

The rearrangement uses TRBV9 and TRBJ2-4, with D possibly matching TRBD2 (6 bases). The CDR3 extends over 14 amino acids. The germline V and J ends were trimmed by 4 bases and 5 bases, with 13 bases remaining between them. CDR1 is SGDLS and CDR2 is YYNGEE in the germline V gene. The CDR3 protein is CASSPGERENIQYF. CDR3 nucleotides: TGTGCCAGCAGCCCGGGAGAACGGGAAAACATTCAGTACTTC.

This clonotype was observed at least ten times. The rearrangement joins TRBV6-1 to TRBJ2-7, with 9 bases aligning to TRBD2. V was pared by 6 bases and J by 6 bases, with 9 bases of the junction left unmatched. The CDR3 has 14 residues. Germline V gene data show CDR1 as MNHNS and CDR2 as SASEGT. The CDR3 loop is CASRNSGSFSEQYF. In DNA form, the CDR3 reads TGTGCCAGCAGGAATAGCGGGAGTTTCTCCGAGCAGTACTTC.

The chain uses TRBV30 and TRBJ2-1; a weak D match, TRBD1 (5 bases). CDR1 is GTSNPN and CDR2 is SVGIG in the germline V gene (reference sequence). V lost 0 bases and J 4 bases, leaving 16 bases between the germline ends. The CDR3 totals 16 residues. CDR3 loop: CAWSVILVTAYNEQFF. The CDR3 DNA sequence: TGTGCCTGGAGTGTAATTTTGGTGACAGCGTACAATGAGCAGTTCTTC.

This clonotype has a count of ten or more. CDR3 sequence reads: CASSGGLAYEQYF. CDR3 sequence (DNA): TGTGCCAGCAGTGGGGGACTAGCTTACGAGCAGTACTTC. The gene calls are TRBV2 and TRBJ2-7, with 9 bases that match TRBD2. Germline V gives CDR1 SNHLY, CDR2 FYNNEI. Trimming at V came to 4 bases and at J to 4 bases, leaving 2 bases not matched to a gene. CDR3 size: 13 residues.

This clonotype was observed at least ten times. The chain joins TRBV28 to TRBJ2-5; D may be TRBD1 or TRBD2 (6 bases each). Germline CDR1 MDHEN, CDR2 SYDVKM. The CDR3 contains 14 residues. Trimming left V 10 bases short and J 1 base short, with 16 bases between. CDR3 DNA sequence: TGTGCCACCCTCCGGGGGCCAGGCCAAGAGACCCAGTACTTC. Amino acids: CATLRGPGQETQYF.

The rearrangement uses TRBV25-1 and TRBJ1-5, with D possibly TRBD1 on 5 matching bases. From germline, CDR1 is MGHDK and CDR2 SYGVNS. Trimming removed 2 bases from V and 10 bases from J, with 15 bases in between. This CDR3 is built from 14 residues. DNA for the CDR3: TGTGCCAGCAGTGAAAGCGGAGGGGTAAAACCCCAGCATTTT. Its translation: CASSESGGVKPQHF. Full variable domain (remainder filled in from reference TRBV25-1 and TRBJ1-5): EADIYQTPRYLVIGTGKKITLECSQTMGHDKMYWYQQDPGMELHLIHYSYGVNSTEKGDLSSESTVSRIRTEHFPLTLESARPSHTSQYLCASSESGGVKPQHFGDGTRLSIL.